These 5 T cell receptor beta chains originate from one sample sequenced in a study of cytomegalovirus exposure and HLA in healthy donors. A multiplex PCR was run with 60 Vbeta primers and 13 Jbeta primers. Only in-frame clones appear in the TCRdb table, and some are missing; sequencing was by immunoSEQ multiplex PCR. The sample yields about 150,000 clones, around three quarters seen once. The specimen was PBMCs. The receptor set was obtained from a woman aged 45-65 years in good health and CMV-seropositive.

The chain employs TRBV9 and TRBJ2-7; 7 bases align to TRBD1. The CDR3 spans 16 residues. The germline gives CDR1 SGDLS, CDR2 YYNGEE. The trim removed 4 bases at V and 3 bases at J, leaving 13 bases unmatched. The CDR3 nucleotides are TGTGCCAGCAGCATACAAGGGGCGACAGGGAACTACGAGCAGTACTTC. Translating it yields CASSIQGATGNYEQYF.

Regarding this clone: Other DNA sequences in this specimen translate into the identical CDR3. This chain links TRBV6-6 with TRBJ1-2; D gene ambiguous. Trimming took off 3 bases at V and 2 bases at J, with 7 bases between the two ends. CDR1 is MNHNY, CDR2 SVGAGI, per germline (reference sequence). The CDR3 contains 13 residues. The CDR3 DNA sequence: TGTGCCAGCAGTTATGGGCAGAACTATGGCTACACCTTC. Its protein product is CASSYGQNYGYTF.

CDR3 sequence: CASSLEGAASGNTIYF. The CDR3 DNA is TGTGCCAGCAGCTTAGAGGGGGCAGCATCTGGAAACACCATATATTTT. The chain uses TRBV7-3 and TRBJ1-3, with 7 bases identical to TRBD1. Trimming removed 2 bases from V and 1 base from J; junction bases left unmatched: 5. The CDR3 length is 16 residues. Germline assignment: CDR1 SGHTA and CDR2 FQGTGA.

The chain carries TRBV28 and TRBJ1-5; D might be TRBD1 (6 bases). CDR3 length equals 15 residues. CDR1 MDHEN and CDR2 SYDVKM come from the germline V gene. V shed 1 base and J shed 1 base, with 8 bases lying between them. CDR3 loop: CASSLFGTSNQPQHF. The CDR3 DNA sequence: TGTGCCAGCAGTTTATTTGGGACAAGCAATCAGCCCCAGCATTTT.

For the CDR3, the DNA is TGTGCCAGCAGTGAAGAGCGCGCTTGGCGGGAGTATTGGTCCTACAATGAGCAGTTCTTC. Residues: CASSEERAWREYWSYNEQFF. The chain couples TRBV6-4 to TRBJ2-1, with 7 positions matching TRBD2. Per germline, CDR1 MRHNA and CDR2 SNTAGT. The CDR3 is 20 residues long. V was pared by 3 bases and J by 1 base, with 18 bases of the junction left unmatched.